Presented here are 7 T cell receptor beta chains from one specimen sequenced in a study of blood T cell repertoires in COVID-19. TCRdb's copy holds only in-frame clones and misses some; the assay was immunoSEQ multiplex PCR. The sample contains around 370,000 clones, 85% to 90% of which appear only once. Sequenced sample: peripheral blood. All receptors come from a woman aged 45 to 65 with COVID-19, enrolled during active disease.

V usage is TRBV6-1 and J usage is TRBJ2-1, with 8 bases lining up with TRBD2. V shed 3 bases and J 8 bases; nucleotides not matched to a gene: 6. The germline V gene has CDR1 MNHNS and CDR2 SASEGT. The CDR3 has 14 amino acids. Here the CDR3 reads CASSDTSGEYEQFF. CDR3 coding DNA: TGTGCCAGCAGTGACACTAGCGGAGAATATGAGCAGTTCTTC.

The chain recombines TRBV19 with TRBJ2-1, with D perhaps TRBD2 (6 bases). Looked up from germline, CDR1 is LNHDA and CDR2 is SQIVND (reference sequence). V lost 7 bases, J lost 7 bases, and 23 bases lay in between. The CDR3 contains 16 residues. The CDR3 here is CASMVWHGSQGNEQFF. CDR3 coding DNA: TGTGCCAGTATGGTGTGGCACGGGAGTCAGGGAAATGAGCAGTTCTTC.

This clone was detected once. The rearrangement links TRBV5-1 to TRBJ2-7, with unresolved D. CDR3 length: 14 residues. CDR1 and CDR2 from the germline V gene are SGHRS and YFSETQ. Trimming took off 0 bases at V and 2 bases at J, with 9 bases between the two ends. This chain's CDR3 is CASSLGRKTYEQYF. The CDR3, as DNA: TGCGCCAGCAGCTTGGGGCGGAAAACCTACGAGCAGTACTTC.

V gene TRBV3-1 (or the pseudogene TRBV3-2) combines with J gene TRBJ1-1; perhaps TRBD1 as D (6 bases). CDR3 length: 16 amino acids. CDR1 and CDR2 from the germline V gene are LGHDT and YNNKEL (reference sequence). With 4 bases removed from V and 1 base from J, the gap between germline ends came to 16 bases. The CDR3 protein is CASSPRGGLTNTEAFF. In DNA, the CDR3 is TGTGCCAGCAGCCCGCGTGGGGGCTTGACGAACACTGAAGCTTTCTTT.

This chain links TRBV11-1 with TRBJ2-1; 10 bases match TRBD2. V gave up 5 bases and J gave up 6 bases; unmatched junction bases: 4. Germline V gene data show CDR1 as SGHAT and CDR2 as FQDESV (reference sequence). The CDR3 sequence is 14 residues long. Here the CDR3 DNA reads TGTGCCAGCAGCCCCCGGACTAGCGGCAATGAGCAGTTCTTC. It specifies CASSPRTSGNEQFF.

The chain is built from TRBV5-1 and TRBJ1-1; TRBD1 agrees at 8 bases. This CDR3 has 14 amino acids. With V trimmed by 3 bases and J by 13 bases, 14 bases remained unmatched. Germline assignment: CDR1 SGHRS and CDR2 YFSETQ. CDR3 region: CASSSSNSGGVVFF. The DNA of the CDR3 is TGCGCCAGCAGCTCTTCGAACTCAGGGGGCGTGGTTTTCTTT.

This chain joins TRBV6-1 and TRBJ2-7; TRBD2 aligns across 7 bases. J lost 6 bases, V lost 2 bases, and 16 bases had no gene match. CDR1 is MNHNS and CDR2 is SASEGT in the germline V gene. The CDR3 runs to 17 residues. CDR3 in amino acids: CASSELGSKRGGLEQYF. CDR3 DNA: TGTGCCAGCAGTGAATTAGGTAGTAAGCGGGGTGGGCTCGAGCAGTACTTC.